Reported below is one TCR beta chain. Its specificity is unknown. Starting from roughly 0.55 ug of total RNA, TCR libraries were made with linear amplification. Via MiXCR, TCRdb re-called the reads, giving one row per CDR3 protein. Altogether around 200,000 distinct CDR3 sequences are present, about 74% being singletons, with the ten largest covering less than 2.5%. The data derive from a study of healthy donors' naive CD4 and CD8 T cells. This CDR3 contains 15 residues. Trimming cost V 1 base and J 2 bases, with 11 bases left between them. Germline-derived CDR1 and CDR2 are SGHNT and YYREEE (reference sequence). Study results and limitations: Chains were not paired, since alpha and beta were sequenced in bulk.

This clonotype was sampled from a pool of human donors in good health; the sample pools cells from several healthy donors. Sample: naive CD4+ and CD8+ T cells sorted from blood, pooled from several donors. The gene calls are TRBV5-4 and TRBJ2-3, with D tentatively TRBD2 (5 bases). The CDR3 DNA follows: TGTGCCAGCAGCTTGTATAGCGCCTCCACAGATACGCAGTATTTT. Translating it yields CASSLYSASTDTQYF.